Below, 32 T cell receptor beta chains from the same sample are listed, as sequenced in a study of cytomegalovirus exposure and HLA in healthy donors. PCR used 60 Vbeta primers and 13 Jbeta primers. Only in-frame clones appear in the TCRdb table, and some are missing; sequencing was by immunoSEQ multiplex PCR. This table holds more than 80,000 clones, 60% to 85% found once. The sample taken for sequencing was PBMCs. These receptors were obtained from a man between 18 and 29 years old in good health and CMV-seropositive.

CDR3 residues: CASSSPTSGSVHEQYF. The CDR3 bases are TGTGCCAGCAGCTCCCCTACTAGCGGAAGTGTCCACGAGCAGTACTTC. V usage is TRBV7-9 and J usage is TRBJ2-7; TRBD2 agrees at 8 bases. The CDR3 covers 16 residues. With V trimmed by 4 bases and J by 5 bases, 13 bases remained unmatched. In germline, CDR1 is SEHNR, CDR2 FQNEAQ (reference sequence).

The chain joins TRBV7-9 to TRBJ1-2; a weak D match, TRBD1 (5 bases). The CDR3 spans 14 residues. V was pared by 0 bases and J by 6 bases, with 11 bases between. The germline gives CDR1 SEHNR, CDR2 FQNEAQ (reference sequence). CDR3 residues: CASSLARGEDGYTF. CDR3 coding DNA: TGTGCCAGCAGCTTAGCGCGGGGCGAGGATGGCTACACCTTC.

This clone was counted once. The CDR3 region is CASSQSARVMGYTF. CDR3 DNA sequence: TGCGCCAGCAGTCAATCGGCCAGGGTCATGGGCTACACCTTC. V gene TRBV23-1 combines with J gene TRBJ1-2, with a possible D match to TRBD1 (5 bases). Being an ORF, TRBV23-1 has a function that is uncertain. V lost 0 bases, J lost 8 bases, and 13 bases lay in between. This CDR3 spans 14 amino acids.

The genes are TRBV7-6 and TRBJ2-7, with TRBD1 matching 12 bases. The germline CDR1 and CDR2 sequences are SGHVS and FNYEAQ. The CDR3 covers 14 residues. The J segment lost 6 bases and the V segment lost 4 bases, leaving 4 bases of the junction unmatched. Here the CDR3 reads CASSSRDRGPEQYF. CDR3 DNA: TGTGCCAGCAGCTCCCGGGACAGGGGGCCCGAGCAGTACTTC. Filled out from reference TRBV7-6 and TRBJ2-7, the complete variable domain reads GAGVSQSPRYKVTKRGQDVALRCDPISGHVSLYWYRQALGQGPEFLTYFNYEAQQDKSGLPNDRFSAERPEGSISTLTIQRTEQRDSAMYRCASSSRDRGPEQYFGPGTRLTVT.

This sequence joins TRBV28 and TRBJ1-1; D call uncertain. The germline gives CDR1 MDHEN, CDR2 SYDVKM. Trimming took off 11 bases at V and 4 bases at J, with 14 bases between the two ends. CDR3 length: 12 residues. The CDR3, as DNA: TGTGCCTCGAGACTAGCACCCACTGAAGCTTTCTTT. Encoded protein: CASRLAPTEAFF.

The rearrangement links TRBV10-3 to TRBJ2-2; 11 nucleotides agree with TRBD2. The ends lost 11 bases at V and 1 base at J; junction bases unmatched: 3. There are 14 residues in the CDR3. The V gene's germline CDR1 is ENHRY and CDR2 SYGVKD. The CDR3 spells CAALAGGNTGELFF. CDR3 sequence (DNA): TGTGCCGCTCTAGCGGGGGGGAACACCGGGGAGCTGTTTTTT.

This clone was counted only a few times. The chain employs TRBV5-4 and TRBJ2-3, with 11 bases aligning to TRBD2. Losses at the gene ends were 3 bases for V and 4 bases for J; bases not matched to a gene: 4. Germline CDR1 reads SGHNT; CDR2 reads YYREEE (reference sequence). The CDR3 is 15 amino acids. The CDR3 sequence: CASSYRLAGSDTQYF. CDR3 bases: TGTGCCAGCAGCTACAGACTAGCGGGATCAGATACGCAGTATTTT. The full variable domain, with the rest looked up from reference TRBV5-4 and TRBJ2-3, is ETGVTQSPTHLIKTRGQQVTLRCSSQSGHNTVSWYQQALGQGPQFIFQYYREEENGRGNFPPRFSGLQFPNYSSELNVNALELDDSALYLCASSYRLAGSDTQYFGPGTRLTVL.

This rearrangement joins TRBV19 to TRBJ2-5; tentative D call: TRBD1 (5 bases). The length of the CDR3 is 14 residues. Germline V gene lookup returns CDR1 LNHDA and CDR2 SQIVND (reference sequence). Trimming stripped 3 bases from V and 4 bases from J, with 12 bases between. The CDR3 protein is CASSISGWGETQYF. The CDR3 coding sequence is TGTGCCAGTAGTATCTCAGGGTGGGGAGAGACCCAGTACTTC.

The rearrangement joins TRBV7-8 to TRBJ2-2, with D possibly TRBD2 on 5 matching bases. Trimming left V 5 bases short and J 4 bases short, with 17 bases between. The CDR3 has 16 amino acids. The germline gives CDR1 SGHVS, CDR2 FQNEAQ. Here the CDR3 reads CASSPGEGHRTGELFF. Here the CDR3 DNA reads TGTGCCAGCAGCCCCGGGGAAGGCCACCGCACCGGGGAGCTGTTTTTT.

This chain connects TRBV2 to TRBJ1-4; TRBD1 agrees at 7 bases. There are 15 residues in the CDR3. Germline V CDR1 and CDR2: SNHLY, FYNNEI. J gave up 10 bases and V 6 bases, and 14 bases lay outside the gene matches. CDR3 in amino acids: CASRFVAGTVGKLFF. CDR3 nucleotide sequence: TGTGCCAGCAGGTTCGTCGCGGGGACAGTCGGAAAACTGTTTTTT.

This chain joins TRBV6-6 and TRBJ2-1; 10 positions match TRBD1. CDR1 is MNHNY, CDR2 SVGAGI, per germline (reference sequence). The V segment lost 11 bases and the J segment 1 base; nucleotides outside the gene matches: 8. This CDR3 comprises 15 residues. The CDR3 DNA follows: TGTGCCGCGGGACAGGGGACGCTTTCCTACAATGAGCAGTTCTTC. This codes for CAAGQGTLSYNEQFF.

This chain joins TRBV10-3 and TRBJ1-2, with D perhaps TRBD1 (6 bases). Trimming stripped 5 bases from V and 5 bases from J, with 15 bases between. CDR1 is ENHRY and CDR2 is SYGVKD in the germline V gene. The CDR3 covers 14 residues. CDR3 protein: CAISPGTTFYGYTF. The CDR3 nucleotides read TGTGCCATCAGTCCCGGGACAACCTTTTATGGCTACACCTTC.

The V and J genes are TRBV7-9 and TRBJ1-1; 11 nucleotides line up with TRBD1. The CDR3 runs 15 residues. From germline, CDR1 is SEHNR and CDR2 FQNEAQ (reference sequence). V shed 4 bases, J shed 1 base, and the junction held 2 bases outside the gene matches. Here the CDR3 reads CASSSGTGGNTEAFF. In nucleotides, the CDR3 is TGTGCCAGCAGCTCAGGGACAGGGGGGAACACTGAAGCTTTCTTT.

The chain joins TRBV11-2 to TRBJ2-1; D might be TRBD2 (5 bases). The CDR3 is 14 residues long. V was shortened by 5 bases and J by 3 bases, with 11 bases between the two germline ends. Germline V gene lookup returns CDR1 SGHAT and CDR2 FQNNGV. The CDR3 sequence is CASSRAGNYNEQFF. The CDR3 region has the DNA TGTGCCAGCAGCCGGGCGGGCAACTACAATGAGCAGTTCTTC.

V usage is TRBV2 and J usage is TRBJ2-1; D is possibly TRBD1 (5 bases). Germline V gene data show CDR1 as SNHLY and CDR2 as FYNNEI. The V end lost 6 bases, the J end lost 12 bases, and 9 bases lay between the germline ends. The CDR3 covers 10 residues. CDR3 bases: TGTGCCAGCAGCTTGACAGTGCAGTTCTTC. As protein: CASSLTVQFF.

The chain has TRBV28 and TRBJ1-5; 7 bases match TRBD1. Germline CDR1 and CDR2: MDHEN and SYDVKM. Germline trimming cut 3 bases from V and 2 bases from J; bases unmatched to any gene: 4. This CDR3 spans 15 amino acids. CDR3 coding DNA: TGTGCCAGCAGTTTCCCTGGACAGGGCAATCAGCCCCAGCATTTT. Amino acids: CASSFPGQGNQPQHF.

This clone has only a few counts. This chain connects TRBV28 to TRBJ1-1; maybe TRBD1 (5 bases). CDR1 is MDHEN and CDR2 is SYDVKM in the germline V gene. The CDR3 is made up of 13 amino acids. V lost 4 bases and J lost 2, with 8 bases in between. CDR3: CASSSGINTEAFF. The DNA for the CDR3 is TGTGCCAGCAGTTCAGGGATAAACACTGAAGCTTTCTTT. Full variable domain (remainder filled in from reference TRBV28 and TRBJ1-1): DVKVTQSSRYLVKRTGEKVFLECVQDMDHENMFWYRQDPGLGLRLIYFSYDVKMKEKGDIPEGYSVSREKKERFSLILESASTNQTSMYLCASSSGINTEAFFGQGTRLTVV.

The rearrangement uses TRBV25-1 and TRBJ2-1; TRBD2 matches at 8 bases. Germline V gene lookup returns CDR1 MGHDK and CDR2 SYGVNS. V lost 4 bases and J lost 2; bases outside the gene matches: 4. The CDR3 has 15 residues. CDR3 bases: TGTGCCAGCAGTGCCCTAGCGGGTGCCTACAATGAGCAGTTCTTC. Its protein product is CASSALAGAYNEQFF. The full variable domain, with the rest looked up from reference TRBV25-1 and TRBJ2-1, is EADIYQTPRYLVIGTGKKITLECSQTMGHDKMYWYQQDPGMELHLIHYSYGVNSTEKGDLSSESTVSRIRTEHFPLTLESARPSHTSQYLCASSALAGAYNEQFFGPGTRLTVL.

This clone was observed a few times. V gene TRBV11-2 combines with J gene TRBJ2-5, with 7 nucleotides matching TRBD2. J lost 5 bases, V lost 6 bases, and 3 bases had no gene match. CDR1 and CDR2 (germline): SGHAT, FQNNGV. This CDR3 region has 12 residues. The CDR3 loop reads CASSTSEETQYF. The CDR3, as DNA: TGTGCCAGCAGTACTAGCGAGGAGACCCAGTACTTC. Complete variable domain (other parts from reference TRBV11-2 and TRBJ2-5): EAGVAQSPRYKIIEKRQSVAFWCNPISGHATLYWYQQILGQGPKLLIQFQNNGVVDDSQLPKDRFSAERLKGVDSTLKIQPAKLEDSAVYLCASSTSEETQYFGPGTRLLVL.

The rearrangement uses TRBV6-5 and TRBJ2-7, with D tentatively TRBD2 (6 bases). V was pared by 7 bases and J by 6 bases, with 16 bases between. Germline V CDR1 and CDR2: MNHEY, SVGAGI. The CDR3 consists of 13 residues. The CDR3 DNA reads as TGTGCCAGCACAACTAGCTCGAAGGGCGAGCAGTACTTC. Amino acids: CASTTSSKGEQYF.

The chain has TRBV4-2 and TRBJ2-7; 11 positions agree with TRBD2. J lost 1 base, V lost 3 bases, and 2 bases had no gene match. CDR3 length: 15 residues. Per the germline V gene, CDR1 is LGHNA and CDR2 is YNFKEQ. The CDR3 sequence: CASSHSSGRSYEQYF. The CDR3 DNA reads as TGTGCCAGCAGCCACTCTAGCGGGAGGTCCTACGAGCAGTACTTC.

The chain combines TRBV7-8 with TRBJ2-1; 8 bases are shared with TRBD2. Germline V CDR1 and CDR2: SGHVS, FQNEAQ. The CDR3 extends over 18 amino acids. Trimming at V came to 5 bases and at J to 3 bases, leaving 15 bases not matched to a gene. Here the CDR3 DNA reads TGTGCCAGCAGCCAAGATGTGTTAGCGGGGATGAACTACAATGAGCAGTTCTTC. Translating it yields CASSQDVLAGMNYNEQFF.

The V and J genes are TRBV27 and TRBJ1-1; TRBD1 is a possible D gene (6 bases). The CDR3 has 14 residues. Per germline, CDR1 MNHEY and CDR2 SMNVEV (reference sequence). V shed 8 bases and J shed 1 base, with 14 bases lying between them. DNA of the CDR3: TGTGCCAGCGGGATTGGACAGTCGAACACTGAAGCTTTCTTT. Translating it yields CASGIGQSNTEAFF.

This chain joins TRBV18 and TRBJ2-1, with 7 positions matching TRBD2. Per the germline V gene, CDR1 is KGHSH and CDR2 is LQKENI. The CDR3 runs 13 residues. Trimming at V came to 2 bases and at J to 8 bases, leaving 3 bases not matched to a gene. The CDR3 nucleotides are TGTGCCAGCTCACCAGGGGGGGTGGATGAGCAGTTCTTC. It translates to CASSPGGVDEQFF.

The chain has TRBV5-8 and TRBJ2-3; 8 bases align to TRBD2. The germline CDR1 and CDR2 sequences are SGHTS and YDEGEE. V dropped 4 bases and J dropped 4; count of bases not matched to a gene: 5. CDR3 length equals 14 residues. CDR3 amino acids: CASSRSGGADTQYF. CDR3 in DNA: TGTGCCAGCAGCCGGAGCGGGGGAGCAGATACGCAGTATTTT.

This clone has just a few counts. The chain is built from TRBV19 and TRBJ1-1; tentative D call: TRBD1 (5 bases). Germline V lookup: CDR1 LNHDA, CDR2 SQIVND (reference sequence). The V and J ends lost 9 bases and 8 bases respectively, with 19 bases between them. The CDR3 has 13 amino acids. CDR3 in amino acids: CASEAWRGVEAFF. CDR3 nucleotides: TGTGCCAGCGAGGCTTGGCGGGGGGTAGAAGCTTTCTTT.

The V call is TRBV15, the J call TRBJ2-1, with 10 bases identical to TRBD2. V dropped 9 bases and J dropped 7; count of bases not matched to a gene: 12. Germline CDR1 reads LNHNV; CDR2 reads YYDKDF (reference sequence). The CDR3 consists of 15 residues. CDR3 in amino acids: CATSQAGGPRNEQFF. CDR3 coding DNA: TGTGCCACGTCTCAAGCGGGAGGGCCTCGGAATGAGCAGTTCTTC.

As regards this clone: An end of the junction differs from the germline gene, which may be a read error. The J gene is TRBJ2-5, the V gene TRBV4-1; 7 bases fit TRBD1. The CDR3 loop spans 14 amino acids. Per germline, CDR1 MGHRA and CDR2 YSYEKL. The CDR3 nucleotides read TGCGCCAGCAGCCGTGGGACAGATCAAGCGACCCAGTACTTC. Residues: CASSRGTDQATQYF.

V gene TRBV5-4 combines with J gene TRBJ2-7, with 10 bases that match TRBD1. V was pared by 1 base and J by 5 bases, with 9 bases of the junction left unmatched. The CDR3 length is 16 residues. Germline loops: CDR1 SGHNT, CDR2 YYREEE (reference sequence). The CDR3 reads CASSLWWGQGTHEQYF. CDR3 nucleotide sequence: TGTGCCAGCAGCTTGTGGTGGGGACAGGGGACTCACGAGCAGTACTTC.

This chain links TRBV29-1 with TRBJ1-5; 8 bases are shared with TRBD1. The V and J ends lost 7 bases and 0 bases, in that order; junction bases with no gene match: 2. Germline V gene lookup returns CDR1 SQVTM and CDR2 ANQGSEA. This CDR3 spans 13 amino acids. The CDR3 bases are TGCAGCGCCGGACAGGGTAGCAATCAGCCCCAGCATTTT. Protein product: CSAGQGSNQPQHF.

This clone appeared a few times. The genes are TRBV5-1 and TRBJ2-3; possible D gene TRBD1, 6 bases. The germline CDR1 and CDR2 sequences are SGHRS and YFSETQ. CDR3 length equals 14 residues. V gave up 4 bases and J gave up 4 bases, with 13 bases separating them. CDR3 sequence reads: CASSPSPGADTQYF. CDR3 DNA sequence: TGCGCCAGCAGCCCCTCACCAGGGGCAGATACGCAGTATTTT.

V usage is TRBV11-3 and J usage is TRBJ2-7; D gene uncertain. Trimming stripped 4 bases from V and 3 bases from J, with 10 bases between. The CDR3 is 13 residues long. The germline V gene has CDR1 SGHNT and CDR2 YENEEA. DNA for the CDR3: TGTGCCAGCAGCTGCCCCGACTGCTACGAGCAGTACTTC. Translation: CASSCPDCYEQYF.